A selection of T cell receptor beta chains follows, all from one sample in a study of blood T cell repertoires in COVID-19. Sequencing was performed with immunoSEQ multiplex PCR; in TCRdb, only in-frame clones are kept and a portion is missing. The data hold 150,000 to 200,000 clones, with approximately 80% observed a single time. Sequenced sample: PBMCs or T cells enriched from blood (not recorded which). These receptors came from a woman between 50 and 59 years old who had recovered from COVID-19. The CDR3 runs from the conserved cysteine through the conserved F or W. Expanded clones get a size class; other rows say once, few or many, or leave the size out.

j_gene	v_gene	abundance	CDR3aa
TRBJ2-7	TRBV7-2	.	CASSLSGGSFGYEQYF
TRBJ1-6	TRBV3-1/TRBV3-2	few	CASSQSLRGDSPLHF
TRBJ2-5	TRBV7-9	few	CASSLNGETQYF
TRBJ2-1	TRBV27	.	CASSLSPSGIDLSYNEQFF
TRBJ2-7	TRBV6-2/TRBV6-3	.	CASSYSGLAGVEQYF
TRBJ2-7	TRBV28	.	CASSLGTGGTYEQYF
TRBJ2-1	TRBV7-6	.	CASSPRGPLENEQFF
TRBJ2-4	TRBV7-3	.	CASSPGGENIQYF
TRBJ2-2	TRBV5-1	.	CASVAALNTGELFF
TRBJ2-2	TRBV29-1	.	CSGIKCRRDGTDYRLATNTGELFF
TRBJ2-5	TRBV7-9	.	CASSTQTGGGETQYF
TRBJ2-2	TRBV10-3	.	CAISESASGMVGELFF
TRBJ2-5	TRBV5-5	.	CASSPDREPTYVRTQYF
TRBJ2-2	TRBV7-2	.	CASSAHSGITGELFF
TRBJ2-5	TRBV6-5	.	CASRGPDRRTQYF
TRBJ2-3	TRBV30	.	CAWSVKGGDVEYF
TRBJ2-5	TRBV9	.	CASSVEGGGMETQYF
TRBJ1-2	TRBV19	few	CASSTPGTGVYGYTF
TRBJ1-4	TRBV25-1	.	CASSEFGRGMGEKLFF
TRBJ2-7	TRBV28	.	CASSYNSEQYF
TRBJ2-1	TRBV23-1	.	CASSQYPNSGSYNEQFF
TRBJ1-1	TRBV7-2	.	CASSLEPTSTEAFF
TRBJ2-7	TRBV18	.	CASKGTDAYEQYF
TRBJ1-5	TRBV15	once	CATSQRQAANQPQHF
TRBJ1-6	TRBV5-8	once	CASSFSATSSPLHF
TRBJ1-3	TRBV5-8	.	CASSLYPQVDSGNTIYF
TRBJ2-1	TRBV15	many	CATSRDRNEQFF
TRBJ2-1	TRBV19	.	CASSPTGGGSYNEQFF
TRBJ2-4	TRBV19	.	CASSIVLAVSGAKNIQYF
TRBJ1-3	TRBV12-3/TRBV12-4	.	CATQGGDGNTIYF
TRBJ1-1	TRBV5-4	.	CASSSGQGRNTEAFF
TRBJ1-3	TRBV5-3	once	CARSNPRRDGFEGTQRNTIYF
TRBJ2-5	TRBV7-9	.	CASSPGAGPQETQYF
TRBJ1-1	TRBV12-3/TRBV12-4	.	CASSTQGNTEAFF
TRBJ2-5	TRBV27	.	CASSLGLAGAQARETQYF
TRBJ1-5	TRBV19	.	CASSSQGARQPQHF
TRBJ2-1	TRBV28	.	CASSLLAGTEQQFF
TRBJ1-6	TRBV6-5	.	CASSKRQEANSPLHF
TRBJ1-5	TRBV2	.	CASQGTGQAGQPQHF
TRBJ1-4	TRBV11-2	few	CASSLARGQGTNEKLFF
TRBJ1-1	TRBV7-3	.	CASSGGDGEAFF
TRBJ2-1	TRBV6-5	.	CASSYGTGSSYNEQFF
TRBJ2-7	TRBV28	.	CASSLGGASSYEQYF
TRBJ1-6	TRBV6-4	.	CASSETGAGSPLHF
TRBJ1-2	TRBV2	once	CASRRTGGENYGYTF
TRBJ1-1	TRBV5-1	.	CASSLAGTLYMNTEAFF
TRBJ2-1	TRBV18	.	CASSPQSTSGSFYNEQFF
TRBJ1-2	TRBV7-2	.	CASSLTESNYGYTF
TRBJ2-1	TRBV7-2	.	CASRQQGGSYNEQFF
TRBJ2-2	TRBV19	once	CASSPRETGELFF
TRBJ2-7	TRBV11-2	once	CASSPSGERAREQQYF
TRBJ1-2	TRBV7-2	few	CASSFLGTGANYGYTF
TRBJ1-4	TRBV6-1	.	CASSELRRTGVTTNEKLFF
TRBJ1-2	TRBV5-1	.	CASSLPLQGGYTF
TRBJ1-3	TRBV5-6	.	CASSLRPGRNTIYF
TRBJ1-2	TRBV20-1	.	CSARIQSGYTF